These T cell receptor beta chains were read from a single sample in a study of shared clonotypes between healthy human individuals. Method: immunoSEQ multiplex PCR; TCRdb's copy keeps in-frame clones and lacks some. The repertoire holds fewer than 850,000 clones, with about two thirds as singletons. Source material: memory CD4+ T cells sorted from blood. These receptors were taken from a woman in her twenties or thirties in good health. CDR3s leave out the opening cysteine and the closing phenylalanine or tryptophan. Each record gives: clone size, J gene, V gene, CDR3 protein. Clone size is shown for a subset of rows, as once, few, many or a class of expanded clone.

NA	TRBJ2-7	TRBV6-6	ASSYGQGAYEQY
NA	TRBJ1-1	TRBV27	ASSFGGWGTEAF
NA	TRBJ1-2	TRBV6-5	ASRRGGLYGYT
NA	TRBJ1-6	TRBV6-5	ASSGDALWPLH
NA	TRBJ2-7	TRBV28	ASTHHRYEQY
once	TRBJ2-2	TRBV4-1	ASSARGTSGNTGELF
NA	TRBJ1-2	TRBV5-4	ASRRTGGYGYT
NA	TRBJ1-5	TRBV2	ASSAGTHQPQH
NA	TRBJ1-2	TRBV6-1	ASRGQGRSYGYT
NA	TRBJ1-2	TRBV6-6	ASSPRAGNYGYT
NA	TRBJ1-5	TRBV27	ASSRGGAGMGNQPQH
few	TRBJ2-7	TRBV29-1	SVGSGQSRDEQY
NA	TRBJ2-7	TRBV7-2	ASSLNVLAGYEQY
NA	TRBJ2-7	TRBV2	ATTLDRTYEQY
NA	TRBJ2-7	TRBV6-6	ASSSSSGTYEQY
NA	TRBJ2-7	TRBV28	ASRGLAGVWSYEQY
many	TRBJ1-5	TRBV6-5	ASSYSWGSNQPQH
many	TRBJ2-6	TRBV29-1	SVAERAGANVLT
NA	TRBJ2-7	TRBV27	ASSPRTAGANYEQY
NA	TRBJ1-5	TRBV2	ASSDQRNQPQH
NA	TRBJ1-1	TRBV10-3	AISGTHGGVNTEAF
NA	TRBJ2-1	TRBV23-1	ASRVKRLAGEFSYNEQF
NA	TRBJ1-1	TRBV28	ASTGPSGTGGPMNTEAF
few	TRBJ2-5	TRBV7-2	ASSLARSNLQETQY
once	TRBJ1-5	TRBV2	ASSGTGETQPQH
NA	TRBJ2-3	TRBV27	ASRDRGLVDTQY
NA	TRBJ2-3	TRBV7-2	ASRINGVQRTDTQY
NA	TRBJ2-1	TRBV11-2	ASSFTRGPTNEQF
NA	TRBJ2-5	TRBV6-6	ASSYGWGAEAQY
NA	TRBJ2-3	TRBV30	AWSDRGLSTDTQY
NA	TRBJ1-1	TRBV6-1	ASSRDSGGAF
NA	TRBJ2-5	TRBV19	ASSPDLGGGQETQY
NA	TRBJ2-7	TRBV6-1	ASSPPDAVHEQY
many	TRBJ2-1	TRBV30	AWSGLAAKSSYNEQF
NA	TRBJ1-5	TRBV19	ASSFGTVRQPQH
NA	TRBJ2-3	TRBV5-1	ASSLRAGPGNTQY
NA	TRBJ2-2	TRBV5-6	ASSFPNRRASGYTGELF
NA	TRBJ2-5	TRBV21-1	ASNGVAGTQY
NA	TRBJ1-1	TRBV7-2	ASSLGTGDTEAF
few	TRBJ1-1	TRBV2	ASNRRTEAF
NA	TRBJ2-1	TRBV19	ASSPGYNEQF
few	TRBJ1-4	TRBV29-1	SVVVTEKLF
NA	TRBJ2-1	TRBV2	ASSEFAVEQF
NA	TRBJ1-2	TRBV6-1	ASSEFGTQGYT
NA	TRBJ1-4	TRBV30	AWSVTGEKLF
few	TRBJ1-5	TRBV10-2	ASSDYSNQPQH
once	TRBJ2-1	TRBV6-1	ASSELGTGAYNEQF
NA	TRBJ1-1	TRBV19	ASSMGRTATFTEAF
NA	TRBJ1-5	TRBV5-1	ASSFFPNSNQPQH
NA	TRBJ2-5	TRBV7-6	ASSLSREETQY
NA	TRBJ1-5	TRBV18	ASSPPNNRGNQPQH
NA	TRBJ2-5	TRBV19	ASSIQGPETQY
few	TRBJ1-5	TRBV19	ASSTLGQGEHQPQH
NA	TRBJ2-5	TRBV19	ASSRGAGEETQY
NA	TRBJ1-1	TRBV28	ASSPGTGVTEAF
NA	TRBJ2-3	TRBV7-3	ASSLMPGRTDTQY
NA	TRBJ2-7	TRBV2	ASSQETREQY
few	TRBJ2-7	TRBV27	ASSLGLAGYEQY
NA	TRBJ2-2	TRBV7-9	ASRQGARDTGELF
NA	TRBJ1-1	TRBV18	AGRTGEMNTEAF